This T cell receptor beta chain was captured by sequencing in a study of shared clonotypes between healthy human individuals. Across the study: The study enrolled a couple of women and three men aged 18 to 49. Overall study results and limits: A reduction in generation probabilities was seen for non-shared clonotypes relative to those shared by all four donors. Collection of samples was limited to blood; tissue repertoires likely differ. Sequencing depth was expected to influence donor clonotype sharing.

Comments on this clone: Its antigen is unknown.

The V gene's germline CDR1 is MNHEY and CDR2 SMNVEV (reference sequence). The CDR3 sequence is 15 residues long. V lost 2 bases and J 0 bases, leaving 7 bases between the germline ends. The table came from immunoSEQ multiplex PCR; TCRdb's copy has only in-frame clones and leaves some out. The top ten hold 15% to 20% of the sample, which has over 300,000 clones, over 75% seen once. Sequenced material: memory CD8+ T cells sorted from blood. The subset denotes: CD45RO+ cells pooled with CCR7-negative TemRA cells. The TCR comes from a man aged 18 to 35 in good health. The chain is built from TRBV27 and TRBJ2-2; D perhaps matches TRBD2 (5 bases). The CDR3: CASSLLAPNTGELFF. CDR3 nucleotides: TGTGCCAGCAGTTTACTAGCCCCGAACACCGGGGAGCTGTTTTTT.